The 27 T cell receptor beta chains reported below all come from one sample, sequenced in a study of CD8 T cells in Susac syndrome. Reverse transcription used roughly 0.45 to 1 ug RNA and random hexamers. TCRdb used MiXCR to reprocess the immunoSEQ multiplex PCR reads, holding one entry per CDR3 protein. Among fewer than 90,000 distinct CDR3 sequences listed, roughly 92% were seen once. Sequenced material: CD8+ T cells from PBMCs. These receptors all come from a human donor with Susac syndrome.

The chain is built from TRBV3-1 and TRBJ1-4, with TRBD1 as a possible D gene (5 bases). Trimming shortened V by 4 bases and J by 7 bases, and 16 bases separated the two germline ends. Germline loops: CDR1 LGHDT, CDR2 YNNKEL (reference sequence). CDR3 length: 15 residues. The CDR3 DNA is TGTGCCAGCAGCCTTGCCGGGAGCGGGGGTGAAAAACTGTTTTTT. Translated: CASSLAGSGGEKLFF.

The rearrangement uses TRBV7-2 and TRBJ1-5; no definite D call. Trimming pared 5 bases from V and 9 bases from J, leaving 11 bases between. CDR1 and CDR2 from the germline V gene are SGHTA and FQGNSA. CDR3 size: 12 residues. CDR3 residues: CASSLQLTPQHF. The DNA of the CDR3 is TGTGCCAGCAGCCTACAGCTTACGCCCCAGCATTTT.

This rearrangement joins TRBV7-9 to TRBJ2-5; 12 nucleotides match TRBD2. V lost 4 bases to trimming and J lost 2 bases; unmatched junction nucleotides: 2. The CDR3 has 15 amino acids. The germline CDR1 and CDR2 sequences are SEHNR and FQNEAQ (reference sequence). In DNA form, the CDR3 reads TGTGCCAGCAGCTACGGACTAGCGGGGCAAGAGACCCAGTACTTC. This encodes CASSYGLAGQETQYF.

The chain combines TRBV9 with TRBJ2-1; tentatively, D is TRBD1 (5 bases). V lost 3 bases and J 10 bases, leaving 8 bases between the germline ends. The CDR3 consists of 11 residues. In germline, CDR1 is SGDLS, CDR2 YYNGEE. The CDR3: CASSEGIEQFF. The CDR3 nucleotides read TGTGCCAGCAGCGAGGGGATAGAGCAGTTCTTC.

This chain joins TRBV11-2 and TRBJ2-5; the match to TRBD2 covers 12 bases. The V segment lost 5 bases and the J segment 0 bases; nucleotides outside the gene matches: 19. This CDR3 contains 21 residues. CDR1 and CDR2 (germline): SGHAT, FQNNGV. As DNA, the CDR3 is TGTGCCAGCAGCCCCCTTGGTTCAGCTAGCGGGAGGGTTCTGTACCAAGAGACCCAGTACTTC. Encoded protein: CASSPLGSASGRVLYQETQYF.

The table lists this clonotype with a few counts. This chain uses TRBV19 with TRBJ1-2; D may be TRBD1 (6 bases). Trimming cost V 0 bases and J 4 bases, with 21 bases left between them. This CDR3 has 18 residues. The germline V gene has CDR1 LNHDA and CDR2 SQIVND (reference sequence). The CDR3 reads CASSIDGGLDSSPYGYTF. CDR3 in DNA: TGTGCCAGTAGTATAGATGGGGGTCTGGACAGTTCCCCCTATGGCTACACCTTC.

V gene TRBV10-2 combines with J gene TRBJ2-7, with 9 nucleotides matching TRBD1. CDR3 length: 15 residues. The V gene's germline CDR1 is WSHSY and CDR2 SAAADI. V lost 6 bases and J lost 1; bases outside the gene matches: 7. The CDR3 coding sequence is TGCGCCAGCAGGAGGGGGACAGGGCAGTCCTACGAGCAGTACTTC. Protein product: CASRRGTGQSYEQYF.

The chain has TRBV20-1 and TRBJ1-1; 7 nucleotides line up with TRBD1. V shed 2 bases, J shed 4 bases, and the junction held 7 bases outside the gene matches. The CDR3 has 14 residues. Looked up from germline, CDR1 is DFQATT and CDR2 is SNEGSKA (reference sequence). CDR3 sequence reads: CSARLSGGGTEAFF. In nucleotides, the CDR3 is TGCAGTGCTAGATTATCAGGGGGAGGCACTGAAGCTTTCTTT.

This rearrangement joins TRBV29-1 to TRBJ1-1; D remains unclear. The germline V gene has CDR1 SQVTM and CDR2 ANQGSEA. The CDR3 totals 13 residues. V was trimmed by 3 bases and J by 4 bases, leaving 12 bases between them. The CDR3 DNA is TGCAGCGTTGAGTTAGACTGGGGCACTGAAGCTTTCTTT. This encodes CSVELDWGTEAFF.

The gene calls are TRBV27 and TRBJ1-4; no reliable D call. Germline lookup yields CDR1 MNHEY and CDR2 SMNVEV (reference sequence). V was cut by 3 bases and J by 10 bases, with 12 bases left in between. The CDR3 has 13 amino acids. CDR3 in amino acids: CASSLRQSGKLFF. The CDR3, as DNA: TGTGCCAGCAGTTTGAGGCAGAGTGGAAAACTGTTTTTT.

The gene calls are TRBV12-3 or TRBV12-4 and TRBJ2-1, with 9 bases matching TRBD2. This CDR3 contains 15 residues. V lost 3 bases and J lost 6; bases outside the gene matches: 6. CDR3 DNA: TGTGCCAGCAGTTTGGTCGGCGGGAGGGCCAATGAGCAGTTCTTC. Protein product: CASSLVGGRANEQFF.

This chain links TRBV4-1 with TRBJ1-1, with TRBD1 identical over 9 bases. Trimming removed 0 bases from V and 6 bases from J; junction bases left unmatched: 5. CDR1 MGHRA and CDR2 YSYEKL come from the germline V gene. The CDR3 loop spans 15 amino acids. CDR3 nucleotide sequence: TGCGCCAGCAGCCAAGAGGTGCGGACAGGGGCTGAAGCTTTCTTT. It encodes CASSQEVRTGAEAFF.

The rearrangement uses TRBV27 and TRBJ1-1; D is undetermined. The CDR3 length is 17 residues. Germline V gives CDR1 MNHEY, CDR2 SMNVEV (reference sequence). Trimming cost V 3 bases and J 2 bases, with 19 bases left between them. The CDR3 loop is CASSFGEIVPGNTEAFF. The CDR3, as DNA: TGTGCCAGCAGTTTTGGGGAAATCGTCCCTGGAAACACTGAAGCTTTCTTT.

The chain is built from TRBV30 and TRBJ1-1; D not resolved. With 0 bases removed from V and 6 bases from J, the gap between germline ends came to 5 bases. CDR3 length: 11 amino acids. The germline gives CDR1 GTSNPN, CDR2 SVGIG (reference sequence). In DNA form, the CDR3 reads TGTGCCTGGAGTGTAACATCTGAAGCTTTCTTT. Amino acids: CAWSVTSEAFF.

V gene TRBV12-3 or TRBV12-4 combines with J gene TRBJ2-3; D unresolved. V lost 6 bases and J lost 5, with 6 bases in between. This CDR3 spans 11 amino acids. CDR3 sequence (DNA): TGTGCCAGCAGCAGCGTAGATACGCAGTATTTT. It yields the protein CASSSVDTQYF.

The CDR3 region is CACRRGLAGGPGNEQFF. CDR3 nucleotide sequence: TGTGCCTGCAGGAGGGGACTAGCGGGAGGGCCGGGCAATGAGCAGTTCTTC. The chain links TRBV30 to TRBJ2-1; the match to TRBD2 covers 16 bases. With 6 bases clipped from V and 6 bases from J, the junction kept 11 bases outside the gene matches. Germline V CDR1 and CDR2: GTSNPN, SVGIG (reference sequence). The CDR3 is made up of 17 amino acids.

The chain is built from TRBV20-1 and TRBJ2-3, with 11 positions matching TRBD2. The germline V gene has CDR1 DFQATT and CDR2 SNEGSKA (reference sequence). The CDR3 is made up of 15 amino acids. With 6 bases clipped from V and 2 bases from J, the junction kept 7 bases outside the gene matches. CDR3 in amino acids: CSAKGLAVLTDTQYF. In DNA, the CDR3 is TGCAGTGCCAAGGGACTAGCGGTGCTCACAGATACGCAGTATTTT.

The CDR3 region has the DNA TGTGCCAGCAGCCTCAATCGGCAGGTCCAATGGCCCCAGCATTTT. This codes for CASSLNRQVQWPQHF. V is TRBV3-1 and J is TRBJ1-5, with unresolved D. This CDR3 has 15 residues. With 4 bases removed from V and 9 bases from J, the gap between germline ends came to 19 bases. The V gene's germline CDR1 is LGHDT and CDR2 YNNKEL (reference sequence). Full variable domain (missing parts from reference TRBV3-1 and TRBJ1-5): DTAVSQTPKYLVTQMGNDKSIKCEQNLGHDTMYWYKQDSKKFLKIMFSYNNKELIINETVPNRFSPKSPDKAHLNLHINSLELGDSAVYFCASSLNRQVQWPQHFGDGTRLSIL.

The chain recombines TRBV6-1 with TRBJ2-1; D could derive from TRBD1 or TRBD2 (5 bases each). With 2 bases removed from V and 0 bases from J, the gap between germline ends came to 11 bases. In germline, CDR1 is MNHNS, CDR2 SASEGT. The CDR3 runs 16 residues. The CDR3 nucleotides read TGTGCCAGCAGTGAATTTTGGGGGAACTCCTACAATGAGCAGTTCTTC. It translates to CASSEFWGNSYNEQFF.

The chain employs TRBV24-1 and TRBJ2-2; D is perhaps TRBD1 or TRBD2 (5 bases each). Per the germline V gene, CDR1 is KGHDR and CDR2 is SFDVKD. The CDR3 is 15 residues long. The ends were cut back, 4 bases at V and 4 bases at J, with 12 bases in the middle. CDR3 bases: TGTGCCACCAGTGACACTAGGACACTCACCGGGGAGCTGTTTTTT. Amino acid sequence: CATSDTRTLTGELFF.

The V and J genes are TRBV28 and TRBJ2-1; a possible D gene is TRBD2 (6 bases). The CDR3 is made up of 14 amino acids. Trimming removed 5 bases at V and 6 bases at J, with 14 bases between. CDR1 is MDHEN and CDR2 is SYDVKM in the germline V gene. This chain's CDR3 is CASSGGVSGNEQFF. The CDR3 nucleotides are TGTGCCAGCAGTGGAGGGGTGTCGGGCAATGAGCAGTTCTTC.

The chain joins TRBV7-2 to TRBJ2-2; D not resolved. CDR1 SGHTA and CDR2 FQGNSA come from the germline V gene. The germline V and J ends were trimmed by 2 bases and 6 bases, with 16 bases remaining between them. This CDR3 is 16 amino acids long. The CDR3 loop is CASSLRHSTVSGELFF. CDR3 nucleotide sequence: TGTGCCAGCAGCTTAAGACACTCTACGGTGTCCGGGGAGCTGTTTTTT. Together with reference TRBV7-2 and TRBJ2-2, the CDR3 gives the full variable domain: GAGVSQSPSNKVTEKGKDVELRCDPISGHTALYWYRQSLGQGLEFLIYFQGNSAPDKSGLPSDRFSAERTGGSVSTLTIQRTQQEDSAVYLCASSLRHSTVSGELFFGEGSRLTVL.

The chain uses TRBV29-1 and TRBJ1-2, with a weak D call TRBD1 (6 bases). The CDR3 totals 13 residues. In germline, CDR1 is SQVTM, CDR2 ANQGSEA. V was clipped by 3 bases and J by 5 bases, with 13 bases between them. CDR3 nucleotides: TGCAGCGTTGAGCGCCAGGGGACATATGGCTACACCTTC. It specifies CSVERQGTYGYTF.

Only a few counts were recorded for this clonotype. The chain is built from TRBV19 and TRBJ2-7; tentatively, D is TRBD1 (6 bases). CDR1 LNHDA and CDR2 SQIVND come from the germline V gene (reference sequence). This CDR3 has 14 residues. V lost 6 bases to trimming and J lost 1 base, with 13 bases between them. This CDR3 reads CASRPGQGSYEQYF. CDR3 nucleotide sequence: TGTGCCAGTAGGCCGGGACAAGGATCCTACGAGCAGTACTTC. The whole variable domain, filled in from reference TRBV19 and TRBJ2-7, reads DGGITQSPKYLFRKEGQNVTLSCEQNLNHDAMYWYRQDPGQGLRLIYYSQIVNDFQKGDIAEGYSVSREKKESFPLTVTSAQKNPTAFYLCASRPGQGSYEQYFGPGTRLTVT.

The V gene is TRBV6-5, the J gene TRBJ2-4; TRBD1 agrees at 9 bases. The CDR3 runs 14 residues. From germline, CDR1 is MNHEY and CDR2 SVGAGI. V was pared by 8 bases and J by 6 bases, with 8 bases of the junction left unmatched. The CDR3 sequence is CASGWTGERNIQYF. As DNA, the CDR3 is TGTGCCAGCGGCTGGACAGGGGAGAGAAACATTCAGTACTTC.

This chain uses TRBV7-3 with TRBJ1-1; 7 positions agree with TRBD1. The junction had 5 bases not matched to a gene; V was cut back by 2 bases and J by 2 bases. The CDR3 totals 15 residues. Germline V CDR1 and CDR2: SGHTA, FQGTGA. CDR3 residues: CASSLFVGGNTEAFF. The CDR3 DNA is TGTGCCAGCAGCTTATTTGTAGGGGGCAACACTGAAGCTTTCTTT.

The chain recombines TRBV30 with TRBJ1-1; D gene ambiguous. Between the trimmed V and J ends, which lost 0 bases and 1 base, there was a span of 6 bases. The CDR3 totals 13 residues. In germline, CDR1 is GTSNPN, CDR2 SVGIG (reference sequence). The CDR3 DNA reads as TGTGCCTGGAGTGTAGGCTGGAACACTGAAGCTTTCTTT. Amino acids: CAWSVGWNTEAFF. Complete variable domain (other parts from reference TRBV30 and TRBJ1-1): SQTIHQWPATLVQPVGSPLSLECTVEGTSNPNLYWYRQAAGRGLQLLFYSVGIGQISSEVPQNLSASRPQDRQFILSSKKLLLSDSGFYLCAWSVGWNTEAFFGQGTRLTVV.